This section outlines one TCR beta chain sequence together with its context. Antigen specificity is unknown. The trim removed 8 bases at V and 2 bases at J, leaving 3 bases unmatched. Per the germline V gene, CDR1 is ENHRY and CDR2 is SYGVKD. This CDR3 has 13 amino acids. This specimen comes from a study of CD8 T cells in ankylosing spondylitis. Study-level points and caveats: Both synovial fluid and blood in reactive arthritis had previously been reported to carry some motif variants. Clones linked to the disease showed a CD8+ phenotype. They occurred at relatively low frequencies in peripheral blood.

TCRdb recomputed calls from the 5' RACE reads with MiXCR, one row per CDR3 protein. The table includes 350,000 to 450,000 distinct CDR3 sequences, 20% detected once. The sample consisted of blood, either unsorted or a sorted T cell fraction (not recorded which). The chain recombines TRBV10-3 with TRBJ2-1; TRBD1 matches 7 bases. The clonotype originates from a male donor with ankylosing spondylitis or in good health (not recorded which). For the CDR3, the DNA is TGTGCCATCCGGGACAGTACCTACAATGAGCAGTTCTTC. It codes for CAIRDSTYNEQFF.